This T cell receptor beta chain was identified during a study of early T cells in non-severe SARS-CoV-2 infection. Study-wide background: Sequencing input comprised bulk RNA from unsorted whole blood; chain pairing was not available.

Unmatched junction bases numbered 6, after V lost 4 bases and J lost 4 bases. Germline lookup yields CDR1 LGHDT and CDR2 YNNKEL (reference sequence). The CDR3 covers 14 residues. The library protocol tagged individual cDNA molecules with unique molecular identifiers. TCRdb passed the 5' RACE reads through MiXCR, listing each CDR3 protein once. The sample lists around 46,000 distinct CDR3 sequences, 5.4% occurring once. At least ten counts were recorded for this clonotype. The clonotype originates from an adult who was a healthcare worker with PCR-confirmed SARS-CoV-2 infection or an uninfected control (not recorded which). The gene calls are TRBV3-1 and TRBJ1-2; 7 nucleotides agree with TRBD1. Sequenced here: whole blood, sampled at baseline. The CDR3 loop is CASSPGQIFYGYTF. The CDR3 bases are TGTGCCAGCAGCCCGGGACAGATATTCTATGGCTACACCTTC. The full variable domain, with the rest looked up from reference TRBV3-1 and TRBJ1-2, is DTAVSQTPKYLVTQMGNDKSIKCEQNLGHDTMYWYKQDSKKFLKIMFSYNNKELIINETVPNRFSPKSPDKAHLNLHINSLELGDSAVYFCASSPGQIFYGYTFGSGTRLTVV.